The 31 T cell receptor beta chains reported below all come from one sample, sequenced in a study of blood T cell repertoires in COVID-19. The data were produced by immunoSEQ multiplex PCR, yet TCRdb's version contains in-frame clones alone and is incomplete. Here the sample spans some 110,000 clones, around 80% being singletons. Specimen: peripheral blood. The receptors stem from a man between 70 and 80 years old with acute or convalescent COVID-19.

V usage is TRBV28 and J usage is TRBJ2-5; D is uncertain. The J call may be in error: the DNA end matches TRBJ2-7 better. CDR1 MDHEN and CDR2 SYDVKM come from the germline V gene. This CDR3 spans 15 amino acids. The CDR3 bases are TGTGCCAGCATCCGCTCGAGTGATAGCTCCTACGAGCAGTACTTC. This sequence encodes CASIRSSDSSYEQYF.

The rearrangement joins TRBV27 to TRBJ1-1, with D tentatively TRBD1 (6 bases). Trimming stripped 5 bases from V and 2 bases from J, with 12 bases between. CDR1 and CDR2 from the germline V gene are MNHEY and SMNVEV (reference sequence). The CDR3 is 14 amino acids. The CDR3 here is CASSRGGQNTEAFF. The CDR3 DNA sequence: TGTGCCAGCAGTCGTGGGGGCCAAAACACTGAAGCTTTCTTT.

The rearrangement joins TRBV6-5 to TRBJ2-5; no firm D call. V shed 2 bases and J shed 9 bases, with 16 bases lying between them. This CDR3 has 14 amino acids. CDR1 is MNHEY and CDR2 is SVGAGI in the germline V gene. Here the CDR3 DNA reads TGTGCCAGCAGTTACGGGCAGCCGAGAGACCCCCAGTACTTC. The encoded protein is CASSYGQPRDPQYF.

The J gene is TRBJ2-1, the V gene TRBV28; D gene unclear. V lost 7 bases and J lost 3, with 19 bases in between. The CDR3 has 16 residues. Germline CDR1 MDHEN, CDR2 SYDVKM. As DNA, the CDR3 is TGTGCCAGCAAACGCCCCTCCGCGCCGTTCTACAATGAGCAGTTCTTC. Translating gives CASKRPSAPFYNEQFF.

The chain employs TRBV7-3 and TRBJ1-2; unclear D gene. Germline V gives CDR1 SGHTA, CDR2 FQGTGA. The CDR3 has 13 amino acids. The V end lost 0 bases, the J end lost 6 bases, and 8 bases lay between the germline ends. CDR3: CASSLTNSDGYTF. Written as DNA, the CDR3 is TGTGCCAGCAGCTTAACGAACAGTGATGGCTACACCTTC.

The J gene is TRBJ2-1, the V gene TRBV2; 10 bases match TRBD2. Germline trimming cut 4 bases from V and 5 bases from J; bases unmatched to any gene: 8. Per germline, CDR1 SNHLY and CDR2 FYNNEI. The CDR3 is made up of 16 amino acids. The CDR3 sequence: CASSVTSGNQNNEQFF. The DNA for the CDR3 is TGTGCCAGCAGTGTCACTAGCGGGAATCAAAACAATGAGCAGTTCTTC.

The V and J genes are TRBV7-2 and TRBJ2-5, with D tentatively TRBD2 (5 bases). This CDR3 comprises 13 residues. The V gene's germline CDR1 is SGHTA and CDR2 FQGNSA. The V end lost 0 bases, the J end lost 9 bases, and 11 bases lay between the germline ends. CDR3 DNA: TGTGCCAGCAGCTTAGCTTTACCCGGGGCCCAGTACTTC. Its protein product is CASSLALPGAQYF.

This clone has a single count. This sequence joins TRBV18 and TRBJ1-2; D perhaps matches TRBD1 (5 bases). The V and J ends lost 3 bases and 0 bases respectively, with 17 bases between them. The CDR3 has 17 residues. From germline, CDR1 is KGHSH and CDR2 LQKENI. CDR3 sequence: CASSPTGGNPANYGYTF. The CDR3 nucleotides read TGTGCCAGCTCACCGACGGGGGGGAACCCAGCTAACTATGGCTACACCTTC.

V gene TRBV9 combines with J gene TRBJ2-1, with 8 bases identical to TRBD1. CDR1 and CDR2 (germline): SGDLS, YYNGEE. The length of the CDR3 is 14 residues. V lost 3 bases to trimming and J lost 4 bases; unmatched junction nucleotides: 3. CDR3 protein: CASSEGTGYNEQFF. DNA of the CDR3: TGTGCCAGCAGCGAGGGGACAGGATACAATGAGCAGTTCTTC.

The V and J genes are TRBV7-2 and TRBJ1-2; 7 bases are a match to TRBD1. The CDR3 totals 13 residues. Losses at the gene ends were 4 bases for V and 8 bases for J; bases not matched to a gene: 7. Germline V CDR1 and CDR2: SGHTA, FQGNSA. For the CDR3, the DNA is TGTGCCAGCAGCTCACAGGGGATTGAGGGCTACACCTTC. Encoded protein: CASSSQGIEGYTF.

This chain joins TRBV12-3 or TRBV12-4 and TRBJ1-2; 8 bases agree with TRBD1. CDR3 length equals 13 residues. The J segment lost 5 bases and the V segment lost 6 bases, leaving 5 bases of the junction unmatched. The CDR3 bases are TGTGCCAGCAGCCCTACAGGGGGGTATGGCTACACCTTC. It is translated as CASSPTGGYGYTF.

V usage is TRBV5-1 and J usage is TRBJ2-3; 10 positions agree with TRBD2. CDR1 and CDR2 from the germline V gene are SGHRS and YFSETQ. The CDR3 consists of 15 residues. With 4 bases clipped from V and 6 bases from J, the junction kept 8 bases outside the gene matches. The DNA of the CDR3 is TGCGCCAGCAGCCTCGGACTAGCGGAGGAGGATACGCAGTATTTT. It is translated as CASSLGLAEEDTQYF.

The V and J genes are TRBV6-1 and TRBJ1-5; 11 bases are a match to TRBD1. The J segment lost 6 bases and the V segment lost 3 bases, leaving 4 bases of the junction unmatched. Germline values: CDR1 MNHNS, CDR2 SASEGT. This CDR3 region has 15 residues. The chain's CDR3 is CASSESGTGGQPQHF. The DNA for the CDR3 is TGTGCCAGCAGTGAGTCAGGGACAGGGGGTCAGCCCCAGCATTTT.

This chain joins TRBV15 and TRBJ2-3; 12 bases align to TRBD2. CDR1 is LNHNV, CDR2 YYDKDF, per germline (reference sequence). V was pared by 1 base and J by 5 bases, with 4 bases of the junction left unmatched. The CDR3 totals 16 residues. The CDR3 spells CATSRGPSGGEDTQYF. The CDR3 bases are TGTGCCACCAGCAGAGGTCCTAGCGGGGGGGAAGATACGCAGTATTTT.

The CDR3 nucleotides are TGTGCCAGCAGCTTAGGACTGAAGGAAATCACCGGGGAGCTGTTTTTT. This codes for CASSLGLKEITGELFF. The chain carries TRBV5-6 and TRBJ2-2; TRBD2 might be the D (5 bases). The length of the CDR3 is 16 residues. V gave up 2 bases and J gave up 4 bases, with 15 bases separating them. CDR1 is SGHDT and CDR2 is YYEEEE in the germline V gene.

This clone was detected only a few times. This chain connects TRBV6-6 to TRBJ2-3; a possible D gene is TRBD1 (6 bases). Per the germline V gene, CDR1 is MNHNY and CDR2 is SVGAGI (reference sequence). CDR3 length equals 14 residues. V lost 8 bases to trimming and J lost 3 bases, with 15 bases between them. The CDR3 DNA is TGTGCCAGCGCAACCCACCAGGGGACAGATACGCAGTATTTT. Translation gives CASATHQGTDTQYF.

V is TRBV6-4 and J is TRBJ2-1, with 13 bases aligning to TRBD2. V was clipped by 5 bases and J by 7 bases; unmatched bases: 8. The CDR3 covers 16 residues. Germline-derived CDR1 and CDR2 are MRHNA and SNTAGT. The CDR3 sequence: CASSPTGTSGTNEQFF. The CDR3, as DNA: TGTGCCAGCAGTCCCACCGGGACTAGCGGGACAAATGAGCAGTTCTTC.

V usage is TRBV2 and J usage is TRBJ2-5; a possible D gene is TRBD1 (5 bases). The germline V and J ends were trimmed by 7 bases and 5 bases, with 17 bases remaining between them. Germline V gene data show CDR1 as SNHLY and CDR2 as FYNNEI. The CDR3 covers 14 residues. The CDR3: CASMGRVLVETQYF. CDR3 DNA sequence: TGTGCCAGCATGGGCAGGGTTCTCGTGGAGACCCAGTACTTC.

A few counts support this clone. A read error may produce the germline difference seen at one junction end. The rearrangement joins TRBV7-2 to TRBJ1-6; D is unclear. The CDR3 consists of 15 residues. The V gene's germline CDR1 is SGHTA and CDR2 FQGNSA. CDR3 region: CASRLVSSYNSPLHF. As DNA, the CDR3 is TGTGCCAGCAGATTAGTCAGCTCCTATAATTCACCCCTCCACTTT.

The CDR3 sequence: CASSLGTGGDIQYF. The CDR3 bases are TGCGCCAGCAGCTTGGGGACTGGCGGAGACATTCAGTACTTC. The V gene is TRBV5-1, the J gene TRBJ2-4; D is possibly TRBD2 (5 bases). This CDR3 is 14 amino acids long. In germline, CDR1 is SGHRS, CDR2 YFSETQ. V was pared by 0 bases and J by 8 bases, with 12 bases between.

V is TRBV20-1 and J is TRBJ2-3; 8 bases agree with TRBD1. The CDR3 covers 14 residues. The V segment lost 3 bases and the J segment 4 bases; nucleotides outside the gene matches: 6. Germline assignment: CDR1 DFQATT and CDR2 SNEGSKA (reference sequence). DNA of the CDR3: TGCAGTGCTAGTCCAGGACAGGGCGCAGATACGCAGTATTTT. This sequence encodes CSASPGQGADTQYF.

The J gene is TRBJ2-7, the V gene TRBV5-4; 8 positions match TRBD1. This CDR3 spans 15 amino acids. The junction had 4 bases not matched to a gene; V was cut back by 0 bases and J by 2 bases. Germline V CDR1 and CDR2: SGHNT, YYREEE (reference sequence). In nucleotides, the CDR3 is TGTGCCAGCAGCTTGGCCCCGGGACAGGCCTACGAGCAGTACTTC. Translation: CASSLAPGQAYEQYF.

In its sample, this clone was seen a few times. The chain uses TRBV27 and TRBJ1-2; 7 positions agree with TRBD1. Germline loops: CDR1 MNHEY, CDR2 SMNVEV (reference sequence). The J segment lost 7 bases and the V segment lost 8 bases, leaving 7 bases of the junction unmatched. The CDR3 contains 12 residues. CDR3 protein: CASQTGIGGYTF. CDR3 bases: TGTGCCAGCCAGACAGGGATCGGTGGCTACACCTTC.

This rearrangement joins TRBV28 to TRBJ2-7, with TRBD2 identical over 11 bases. The V segment lost 5 bases and the J segment 1 base; nucleotides outside the gene matches: 7. This CDR3 spans 16 amino acids. Germline V lookup: CDR1 MDHEN, CDR2 SYDVKM. CDR3 sequence: CASSLRTSGLSYEQYF. CDR3 nucleotides: TGTGCCAGCAGTCTCCGGACTAGCGGGCTATCCTACGAGCAGTACTTC.

The chain employs TRBV4-2 and TRBJ2-3; 12 positions agree with TRBD2. Trimming removed 2 bases from V and 5 bases from J; junction bases left unmatched: 8. Germline V gene lookup returns CDR1 LGHNA and CDR2 YNFKEQ. The CDR3 contains 17 residues. The CDR3 sequence: CASSQFRTSGTEDTQYF. The DNA of the CDR3 is TGTGCCAGCAGCCAATTCAGGACTAGCGGGACTGAAGATACGCAGTATTTT.

The chain combines TRBV5-6 with TRBJ1-1; D is unclear. Germline CDR1 and CDR2: SGHDT and YYEEEE. V lost 0 bases to trimming and J lost 3 bases, with 3 bases between them. This CDR3 has 12 residues. The DNA for the CDR3 is TGTGCCAGCAGCTTGGTCGACACTGAAGCTTTCTTT. As protein: CASSLVDTEAFF.

Here the CDR3 DNA reads TGTGCCAGCAGCTCCGGAGGAGGTGCAACTAATGAAAAACTGTTTTTT. Protein sequence: CASSSGGGATNEKLFF. This chain joins TRBV5-4 and TRBJ1-4; D gene unclear. Looked up from germline, CDR1 is SGHNT and CDR2 is YYREEE (reference sequence). V was trimmed by 3 bases and J by 0 bases, leaving 12 bases between them. This CDR3 has 16 amino acids.

This sequence joins TRBV6-6 and TRBJ2-7, with 13 bases aligning to TRBD2. The length of the CDR3 is 18 residues. The V gene's germline CDR1 is MNHNY and CDR2 SVGAGI (reference sequence). V lost 5 bases and J lost 2; bases outside the gene matches: 12. CDR3 nucleotide sequence: TGTGCCAGCAGTCCCTCCCTCGGGACTAGCGGGACCACCTACGAGCAGTACTTC. It is translated as CASSPSLGTSGTTYEQYF.

The sample holds one count of this clone. Here the CDR3 reads CASSQDLGLAGTIDTQYF. CDR3 sequence (DNA): TGTGCCAGCAGCCAAGATCTCGGACTAGCGGGAACGATAGATACGCAGTATTTT. This chain joins TRBV3-1 (or the pseudogene TRBV3-2) and TRBJ2-3; TRBD2 agrees at 12 bases. The CDR3 runs 18 residues. CDR1 is LGHDT, CDR2 YNNKEL, per germline (reference sequence). V gave up 0 bases and J gave up 5 bases; unmatched junction bases: 9.

The V call is TRBV11-2, the J call TRBJ2-1; D possibly corresponds to TRBD2 (5 bases). This CDR3 spans 16 amino acids. Germline-derived CDR1 and CDR2 are SGHAT and FQNNGV. V was cut by 2 bases and J by 2 bases, with 13 bases left in between. The CDR3 DNA reads as TGTGCCAGCAGCTTAATCACGGGAAAAGCCTACAATGAGCAGTTCTTC. Translated, it gives CASSLITGKAYNEQFF.

The V gene is TRBV28, the J gene TRBJ1-1, with 8 positions matching TRBD1. This CDR3 region has 14 residues. CDR1 MDHEN and CDR2 SYDVKM come from the germline V gene. V shed 2 bases and J 7 bases; nucleotides not matched to a gene: 6. This CDR3 is CASSLTGGEDEAFF. The CDR3 DNA follows: TGTGCCAGCAGTTTAACAGGGGGGGAGGATGAAGCTTTCTTT.